Below, 2 T cell receptor beta chains from the same sample are listed, as sequenced in a study of shared clonotypes between healthy human individuals. Here immunoSEQ multiplex PCR was the method, and the copy in TCRdb shows in-frame clones only, minus some. In the table there are approximately 640,000 clones, about nine tenths of which are singletons. The specimen was memory CD8+ T cells from PBMCs. The subset here: CD45RO+ cells pooled with CCR7-negative TemRA cells. These receptors were collected from a man aged 18-30 years in good health. Some clones in this sample may be carry-over from other donors' samples.

This chain uses TRBV4-1 with TRBJ2-4, with TRBD1 as a possible D gene (5 bases). This CDR3 is 18 amino acids long. Germline V lookup: CDR1 MGHRA, CDR2 YSYEKL. The V end lost 1 base, the J end lost 3 bases, and 19 bases lay between the germline ends. The CDR3 spells CASSQGRVQGTGKNIQYF. The CDR3 coding sequence is TGCGCCAGCAGCCAAGGAAGAGTCCAGGGAACGGGCAAAAACATTCAGTACTTC.

The V gene is TRBV28, the J gene TRBJ1-5; D gene unclear. Trimming cost V 6 bases and J 9 bases, with 9 bases left between them. The CDR3 has 11 amino acids. Germline V gene lookup returns CDR1 MDHEN and CDR2 SYDVKM. CDR3 sequence (DNA): TGTGCCAGCAGCCCCGGGTGGCCCCAGCATTTT. This gives the protein CASSPGWPQHF.